This TCR beta chain is drawn from a study of cytomegalovirus exposure and HLA in healthy donors. In the study overall: The approximately 660 first-cohort repertoires shared a platform with the approximately 130 validation repertoires, as reported in a later analysis. Whole-study findings and limits: According to the study, about 180 TCR beta chains were cytomegalovirus-associated.

The ends lost 0 bases at V and 1 base at J; junction bases unmatched: 15. The CDR3 is made up of 22 amino acids. Germline assignment: CDR1 SGHRS and CDR2 YFSETQ. Sequencing used immunoSEQ multiplex PCR; TCRdb keeps in-frame clones, though not all of them. The table lists 260,000 or so clones, 90% of them singletons. Of note for this clone: Its antigen is unidentified.

The V and J genes are TRBV5-1 and TRBJ2-2; 13 bases are a match to TRBD2. This sequence was found in a woman aged 25 to 45 in good health and CMV-seronegative. The sequenced sample consisted of PBMCs. In DNA, the CDR3 is TGCGCCAGCAGCTTGGTCTTTTCCCCACTAGCGGGAGGGCCTGGGAACACCGGGGAGCTGTTTTTT. Translated, it gives CASSLVFSPLAGGPGNTGELFF.